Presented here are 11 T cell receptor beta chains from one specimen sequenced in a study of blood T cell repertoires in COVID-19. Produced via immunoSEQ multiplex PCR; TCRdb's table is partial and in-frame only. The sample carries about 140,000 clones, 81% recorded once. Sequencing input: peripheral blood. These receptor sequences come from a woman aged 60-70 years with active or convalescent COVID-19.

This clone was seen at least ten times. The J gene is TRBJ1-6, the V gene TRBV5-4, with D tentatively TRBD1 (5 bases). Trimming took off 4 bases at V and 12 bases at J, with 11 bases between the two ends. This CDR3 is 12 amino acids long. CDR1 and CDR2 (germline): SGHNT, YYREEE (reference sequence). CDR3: CASSDGGGPLHF. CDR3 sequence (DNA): TGTGCCAGCAGCGACGGCGGGGGACCCCTCCACTTT.

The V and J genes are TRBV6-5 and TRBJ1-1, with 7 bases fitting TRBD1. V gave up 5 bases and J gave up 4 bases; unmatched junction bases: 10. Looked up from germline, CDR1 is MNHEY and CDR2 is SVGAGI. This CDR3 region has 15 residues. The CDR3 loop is CASSPRATGITEAFF. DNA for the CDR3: TGTGCCAGCAGTCCCCGAGCGACAGGGATCACTGAAGCTTTCTTT.

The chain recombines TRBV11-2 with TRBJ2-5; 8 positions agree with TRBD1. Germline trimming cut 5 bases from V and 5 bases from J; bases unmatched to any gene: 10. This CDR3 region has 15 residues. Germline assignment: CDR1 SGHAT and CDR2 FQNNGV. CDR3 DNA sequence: TGTGCCAGCAGCGCCGGCGGACAGGGTAGGGAGACCCAGTACTTC. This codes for CASSAGGQGRETQYF.

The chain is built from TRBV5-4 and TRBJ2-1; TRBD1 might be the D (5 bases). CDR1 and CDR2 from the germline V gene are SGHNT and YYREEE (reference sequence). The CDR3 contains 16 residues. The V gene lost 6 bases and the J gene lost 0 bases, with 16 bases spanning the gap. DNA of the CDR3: TGTGCCAGCATCAAGCAGGGCCCGGGCTCCTACAATGAGCAGTTCTTC. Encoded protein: CASIKQGPGSYNEQFF.

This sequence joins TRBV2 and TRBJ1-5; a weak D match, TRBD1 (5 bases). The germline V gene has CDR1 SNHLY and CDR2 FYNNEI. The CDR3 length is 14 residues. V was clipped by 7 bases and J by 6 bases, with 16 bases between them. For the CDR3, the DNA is TGTGCCAGCACCGCTGACAGTCAGGGTCAGCCCCAGCATTTT. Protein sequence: CASTADSQGQPQHF.

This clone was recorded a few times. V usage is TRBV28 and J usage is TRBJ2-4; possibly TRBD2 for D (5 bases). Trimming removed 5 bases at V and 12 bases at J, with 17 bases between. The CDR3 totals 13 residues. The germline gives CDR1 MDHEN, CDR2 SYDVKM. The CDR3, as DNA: TGTGCCAGCAGTAATGCTCTGGACTGGACTCAGTACTTC. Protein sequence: CASSNALDWTQYF.

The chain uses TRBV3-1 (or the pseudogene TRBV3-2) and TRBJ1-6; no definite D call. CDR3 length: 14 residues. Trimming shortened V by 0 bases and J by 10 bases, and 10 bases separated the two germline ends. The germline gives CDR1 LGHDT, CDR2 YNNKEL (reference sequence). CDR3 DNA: TGTGCCAGCAGCCAAGATAATGGAGAATCACCCCTCCACTTT. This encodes CASSQDNGESPLHF.

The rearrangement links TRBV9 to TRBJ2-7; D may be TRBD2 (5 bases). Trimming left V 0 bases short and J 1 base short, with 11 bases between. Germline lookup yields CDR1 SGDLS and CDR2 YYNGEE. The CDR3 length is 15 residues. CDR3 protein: CASSVGLAHSYEQYF. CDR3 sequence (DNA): TGTGCCAGCAGCGTAGGCCTAGCTCATTCCTACGAGCAGTACTTC.

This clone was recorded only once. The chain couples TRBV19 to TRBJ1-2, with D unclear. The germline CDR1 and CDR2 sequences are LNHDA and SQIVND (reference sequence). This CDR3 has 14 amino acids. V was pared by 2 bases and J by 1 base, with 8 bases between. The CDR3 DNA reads TGTGCCAGTAGTATATCCCGGGATAACTATGGCTACACCTTC. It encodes CASSISRDNYGYTF.

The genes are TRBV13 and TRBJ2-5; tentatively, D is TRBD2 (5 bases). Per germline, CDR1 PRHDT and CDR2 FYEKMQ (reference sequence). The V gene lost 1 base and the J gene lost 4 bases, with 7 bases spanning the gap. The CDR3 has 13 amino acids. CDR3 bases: TGTGCCAGCAGCTTAGTCCGGGGAGAGACCCAGTACTTC. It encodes CASSLVRGETQYF. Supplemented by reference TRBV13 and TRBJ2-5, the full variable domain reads AAGVIQSPRHLIKEKRETATLKCYPIPRHDTVYWYQQGPGQDPQFLISFYEKMQSDKGSIPDRFSAQQFSDYHSELNMSSLELGDSALYFCASSLVRGETQYFGPGTRLLVL.

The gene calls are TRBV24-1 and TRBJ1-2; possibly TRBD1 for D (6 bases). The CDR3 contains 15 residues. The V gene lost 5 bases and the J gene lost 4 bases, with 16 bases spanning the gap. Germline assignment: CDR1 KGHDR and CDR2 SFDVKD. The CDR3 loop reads CATSAAGTKTYGYTF. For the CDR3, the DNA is TGTGCCACCAGTGCCGCTGGGACAAAAACCTATGGCTACACCTTC.